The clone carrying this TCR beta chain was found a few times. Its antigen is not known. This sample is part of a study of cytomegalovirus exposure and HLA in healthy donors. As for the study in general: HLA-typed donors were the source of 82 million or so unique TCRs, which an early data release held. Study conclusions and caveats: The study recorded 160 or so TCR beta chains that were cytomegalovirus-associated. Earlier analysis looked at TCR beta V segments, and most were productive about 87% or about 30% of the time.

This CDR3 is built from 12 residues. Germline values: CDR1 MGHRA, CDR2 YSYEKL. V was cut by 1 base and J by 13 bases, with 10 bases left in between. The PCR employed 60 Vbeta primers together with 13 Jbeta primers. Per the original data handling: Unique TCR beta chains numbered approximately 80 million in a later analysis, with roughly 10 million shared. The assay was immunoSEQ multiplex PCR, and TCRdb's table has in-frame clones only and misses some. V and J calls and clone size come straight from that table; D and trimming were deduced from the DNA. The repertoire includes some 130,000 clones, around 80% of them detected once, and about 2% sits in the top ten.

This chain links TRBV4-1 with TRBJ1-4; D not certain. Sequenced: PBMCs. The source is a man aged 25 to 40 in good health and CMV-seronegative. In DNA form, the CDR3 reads TGCGCCAGCAGCCAAGTTGGGCAGAGACTGTTTTTT. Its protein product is CASSQVGQRLFF.